The subject of this entry is one T cell receptor (beta chain). The source of the sample is a study of blood T cell repertoires in COVID-19. Study-level background: The study drew acute and convalescent COVID-19 samples from the United States, Italy and Spain. T cells, B-cell-depleted T cells, or PBMCs provided the cDNA or gDNA that served as material.

V lost 5 bases and J lost 6; bases outside the gene matches: 6. The length of the CDR3 is 15 residues. The germline CDR1 and CDR2 sequences are SEHNR and FQNEAQ (reference sequence). Original data processing: Amplifying reference gene primers gave estimates of nucleated cell counts. Produced via immunoSEQ multiplex PCR; TCRdb's table is partial and in-frame only. V, J and clone size derive from that table, while D and trimming were established from the DNA sequence. In the table there are over 95,000 clones, about 89% of which are singletons. The V call is TRBV7-9, the J call TRBJ2-1; TRBD2 aligns across 11 bases. This clonotype was obtained from a human donor with acute or convalescent COVID-19. The donor label of this sample is uncertain. Material: peripheral blood. CDR3 protein: CASSQPGTSGNEQFF. The CDR3 DNA is TGTGCCAGCAGCCAGCCCGGGACTAGCGGCAATGAGCAGTTCTTC.